The 20 T cell receptor beta chains below come from one sample, sequenced in a study of T cells in Graves' hyperthyroidism and ophthalmopathy. Researchers took RNA transcripts and amplified the TCR beta CDR3 regions from them. The primer set for the first-round RT-PCR of the TCR CDR3 was HTBI. Using its own MiXCR run on the multiplex PCR reads, TCRdb lists one record per CDR3 protein. The sample consists of just over 550,000 distinct CDR3 sequences, 35% to 55% of them appearing once. Sequences were obtained from peripheral blood or thyroid tissue (not recorded which). The receptor set was obtained from a woman aged 18-30 years with Graves' hyperthyroidism.

At least ten counts were recorded for this clonotype. This chain links TRBV12-3 or TRBV12-4 with TRBJ1-2, with D hard to call. Trimming shortened V by 0 bases and J by 7 bases, and 3 bases separated the two germline ends. This CDR3 has 11 amino acids. For the CDR3, the DNA is TGTGCCAGCAGTTTAGCCGCTGGCTACACCTTC. This translates into CASSLAAGYTF.

The V and J genes are TRBV7-9 and TRBJ1-4, with a possible D match to TRBD1 (6 bases). The DNA end is more similar to TRBJ2-2, so the J call may be wrong. Germline V gene data show CDR1 as SEHNR and CDR2 as FQNEAQ (reference sequence). The CDR3 has 13 amino acids. In DNA form, the CDR3 reads TGTGCCAGCACCCCTCTAGGGGGCGGGGAGCTGTTTTTT. Its translation is CASTPLGGGELFF.

The chain links TRBV2 to TRBJ1-4; D uncertain. The CDR3 sequence is 13 residues long. Germline CDR1 SNHLY, CDR2 FYNNEI. Trimming shortened V by 6 bases and J by 11 bases, and 16 bases separated the two germline ends. The CDR3 spells CASSDEDSGKLFF. DNA for the CDR3: TGTGCCAGCAGCGACGAGGACTCGGGGAAACTGTTTTTT.

The chain is built from TRBV20-1 and TRBJ1-4; 8 bases line up with TRBD1. Unmatched junction bases numbered 5, after V lost 5 bases and J lost 6 bases. Germline loops: CDR1 DFQATT, CDR2 SNEGSKA (reference sequence). There are 13 residues in the CDR3. As DNA, the CDR3 is TGCAGTGCTCAAGACAGGGGAGATGAAAAACTGTTTTTT. Amino acid sequence: CSAQDRGDEKLFF.

The CDR3 DNA is TGTGCCAGCAGCCAAGGTGACAGAGGATCTTTCTTT. Translated: CASSQGDRGSFF. The chain uses TRBV2 and TRBJ1-1; perhaps TRBD1 as D (5 bases). Germline V gives CDR1 SNHLY, CDR2 FYNNEI. The CDR3 sequence is 12 residues long. The germline V and J ends were trimmed by 6 bases and 12 bases, with 17 bases remaining between them.

This clonotype was counted many times. This chain links TRBV29-1 with TRBJ2-7; tentatively, D is TRBD1 or TRBD2 (5 bases each). Germline V lookup: CDR1 SQVTM, CDR2 ANQGSEA. CDR3 size: 12 residues. V was trimmed by 4 bases and J by 6 bases, leaving 13 bases between them. CDR3 sequence (DNA): TGCAGCGTTGGGGGGTATGGGCGCGAGCAGTACTTC. It codes for CSVGGYGREQYF.

A remark on this clonotype: One end of the junction does not line up with germline, which may come from a read error. The chain links TRBV11-1 to TRBJ2-5, with 8 bases fitting TRBD2. Germline V gene data show CDR1 as SGHAT and CDR2 as FQDESV (reference sequence). The CDR3 loop spans 11 amino acids. The CDR3 DNA sequence: TGTGCCACCAGTGATTTAGCGGGACCAAGCTTC. This encodes CATSDLAGPSF.

The chain uses TRBV25-1 and TRBJ1-2, with a weak D call TRBD1 (5 bases). CDR3 length: 14 residues. Germline values: CDR1 MGHDK, CDR2 SYGVNS. V was clipped by 11 bases and J by 2 bases, with 18 bases between them. In nucleotides, the CDR3 is TGTGCCTGGAGACGCCCGACAGCGAACTATGGCTACACCTTC. This codes for CAWRRPTANYGYTF.

This clonotype was detected ten times or more. The V call is TRBV24-1, the J call TRBJ1-3; possible D gene TRBD1, 5 bases. This CDR3 region has 13 residues. The ends were cut back, 5 bases at V and 3 bases at J, with 7 bases in the middle. CDR1 KGHDR and CDR2 SFDVKD come from the germline V gene. CDR3 DNA: TGTGCCACCAGTGCAGGGTATGGAAACACCATATATTTT. Protein: CATSAGYGNTIYF.

This sequence joins TRBV7-2 and TRBJ2-7; TRBD2 matches 14 bases. The CDR3 covers 17 residues. After removal of 3 bases from V and 5 bases from J, the junction contained 9 bases not matched to a gene. Per the germline V gene, CDR1 is SGHTA and CDR2 is FQGNSA. CDR3 residues: CASSFGLAGGPGDEQYF. The CDR3 DNA reads as TGTGCCAGCAGCTTCGGACTAGCGGGAGGTCCGGGCGACGAGCAGTACTTC.

V is TRBV7-4 and J is TRBJ1-5; weak D call: TRBD1 (5 bases). Trimming stripped 0 bases from V and 3 bases from J, with 15 bases between. This CDR3 region has 17 residues. Germline CDR1 SGHVT, CDR2 SQSDAQ. CDR3 sequence (DNA): TGTGCCAGCAGCTTAGCGCCGTGGAGGGGAGACAATCAGCCCCAGCATTTT. This gives the protein CASSLAPWRGDNQPQHF.

This clonotype turned up a few times. This chain uses TRBV20-1 with TRBJ2-5; 9 bases match TRBD1. With V trimmed by 7 bases and J by 4 bases, 4 bases remained unmatched. CDR1 is DFQATT, CDR2 SNEGSKA, per germline (reference sequence). This CDR3 comprises 12 residues. CDR3: CSGGQGGETQYF. The CDR3 DNA is TGCAGTGGGGGACAGGGTGGAGAGACCCAGTACTTC.

The chain carries TRBV20-1 and TRBJ1-2; the D gene is possibly TRBD1 (6 bases). CDR3 length equals 15 residues. The V and J ends lost 5 bases and 1 base respectively, with 17 bases between them. The germline V gene has CDR1 DFQATT and CDR2 SNEGSKA (reference sequence). The CDR3 here is CSASSHRDLNYGYTF. Written as DNA, the CDR3 is TGCAGTGCTTCCTCTCACAGGGACCTTAACTATGGCTACACCTTC.

The genes are TRBV11-1 and TRBJ1-6; 11 bases line up with TRBD1. V shed 4 bases and J 7 bases; nucleotides not matched to a gene: 3. CDR1 and CDR2 (germline): SGHAT, FQDESV (reference sequence). The CDR3 is 15 amino acids. DNA for the CDR3: TGTGCCAGCAGCTCTCGGACAGGGGGCAATTCACCCCTCCACTTT. Translated: CASSSRTGGNSPLHF. The full variable domain, its missing parts supplied by reference TRBV11-1 and TRBJ1-6, is EAEVAQSPRYKITEKSQAVAFWCDPISGHATLYWYRQILGQGPELLVQFQDESVVDDSQLPKDRFSAERLKGVDSTLKIQPAELGDSAMYLCASSSRTGGNSPLHFGNGTRLTVT.

This clonotype was counted ten times or more. This chain connects TRBV24-1 to TRBJ1-5; TRBD1 agrees at 10 bases. Trimming removed 5 bases from V and 2 bases from J; junction bases left unmatched: 5. The CDR3 sequence is 16 residues long. Germline V gives CDR1 KGHDR, CDR2 SFDVKD. The CDR3 sequence is CATSGRDRGCNQPQHF. CDR3 coding DNA: TGTGCCACCAGTGGCCGGGACAGGGGTTGCAATCAGCCCCAGCATTTT.

The sample holds a few counts of this clonotype. V gene TRBV11-3 combines with J gene TRBJ1-4; 9 nucleotides match TRBD1. Germline V gives CDR1 SGHNT, CDR2 YENEEA. CDR3 length equals 15 residues. V shed 4 bases, J shed 8 bases, and the junction held 8 bases outside the gene matches. The CDR3 loop is CASSSRDRAWEKLFF. The CDR3 region has the DNA TGTGCCAGCAGCTCCCGGGACAGGGCGTGGGAAAAACTGTTTTTT.

The rearrangement joins TRBV12-3 or TRBV12-4 to TRBJ1-5; no clear D gene. The CDR3 has 12 residues. V was pared by 1 base and J by 8 bases, with 6 bases between. CDR3 amino acids: CASSLGRKPQHF. The DNA for the CDR3 is TGTGCCAGCAGTTTAGGGAGAAAGCCCCAGCATTTT.

V is TRBV7-8 and J is TRBJ1-2, with D perhaps matching TRBD1 (6 bases). The CDR3 is made up of 15 amino acids. From germline, CDR1 is SGHVS and CDR2 FQNEAQ. The V end lost 5 bases, the J end lost 3 bases, and 16 bases lay between the germline ends. The CDR3 here is CASSSAGALHYGYTF. DNA of the CDR3: TGTGCCAGCAGCAGCGCGGGGGCATTACACTATGGCTACACCTTC.

This chain links TRBV29-1 with TRBJ1-2; 7 bases map to TRBD1. CDR1 is SQVTM, CDR2 ANQGSEA, per germline. This CDR3 has 12 residues. Unmatched junction bases numbered 2, after V lost 7 bases and J lost 0 bases. Here the CDR3 DNA reads TGCAGCGAGACAGGGCCTAACTATGGCTACACCTTC. It codes for CSETGPNYGYTF.

This clonotype was seen a single time. The conserved phenylalanine or tryptophan is not found at the CDR3 terminus, so this likely reflects a read error. The chain recombines TRBV2 with TRBJ1-5, with D hard to call. Trimming shortened V by 5 bases and J by 6 bases, and 17 bases separated the two germline ends. The CDR3 runs 15 residues. Germline-derived CDR1 and CDR2 are SNHLY and FYNNEI. For the CDR3, the DNA is TGTGCCAGCAGTTACATGGCAGAACCGGTTCAGCCCCAGCATTTA. Its protein is CASSYMAEPVQPQHL.